The 10 T cell receptor beta chains below were found in one sample sequenced in a study of blood T cell repertoires in COVID-19. Some clones are missing from TCRdb's copy, which holds only in-frame ones; the method was immunoSEQ multiplex PCR. The table shows just over 80,000 clones, with roughly 90% occurring only once. Specimen: PBMCs or T cells enriched from blood (not recorded which). The receptors come from a woman aged 50 to 60 with acute COVID-19.

The chain has TRBV6-4 and TRBJ2-7, with a weak D call TRBD2 (6 bases). The CDR3 is 15 amino acids. Trimming took 3 bases from V and 0 from J, leaving 12 bases between them. Germline CDR1 reads MRHNA; CDR2 reads SNTAGT. Here the CDR3 DNA reads TGTGCCAGCAGTGAGGGGGACGGGAGCTCCTACGAGCAGTACTTC. Protein product: CASSEGDGSSYEQYF.

The chain combines TRBV7-2 with TRBJ1-6, with 7 bases fitting TRBD1. The CDR3 runs 15 residues. J lost 7 bases, V lost 1 base, and 4 bases had no gene match. Germline V gene sequence: CDR1 SGHTA, CDR2 FQGNSA. CDR3 loop: CASSLGGQQNSPLHF. CDR3 nucleotide sequence: TGTGCCAGCAGCTTAGGGGGACAGCAAAATTCACCCCTCCACTTT.

This chain uses TRBV27 with TRBJ2-5; a weak D match, TRBD1 (7 bases). This CDR3 is 12 amino acids long. The V end was cut by 11 bases, the J end by 7 bases, with 17 bases between. Germline V gene data show CDR1 as MNHEY and CDR2 as SMNVEV (reference sequence). The CDR3 coding sequence is TGTGCCTCCAGCAGGGGGGATCGGACCCAGTACTTC. Translating gives CASSRGDRTQYF.

The chain carries TRBV3-1 (or the pseudogene TRBV3-2) and TRBJ1-1, with D possibly matching TRBD1 (5 bases). V lost 3 bases and J 6 bases, leaving 17 bases between the germline ends. CDR1 is LGHDT and CDR2 is YNNKEL in the germline V gene (reference sequence). This CDR3 has 15 amino acids. CDR3 protein: CASSQVLRVGAEAFF. The DNA of the CDR3 is TGTGCCAGCAGCCAGGTACTCAGGGTAGGGGCTGAAGCTTTCTTT.

The V and J genes are TRBV20-1 and TRBJ1-1; D is undetermined. The CDR3 runs 11 residues. Trimming took 5 bases from V and 4 from J, leaving 8 bases between them. Germline V gene sequence: CDR1 DFQATT, CDR2 SNEGSKA (reference sequence). The CDR3 nucleotides read TGCAGTGCTCCGGGTGGCACTGAAGCTTTCTTT. It specifies CSAPGGTEAFF.

In DNA, the CDR3 is TGTGCCAGCAGCTTGGGTCGTCGCGATGGCTACACCTTC. The encoded protein is CASSLGRRDGYTF. The rearrangement links TRBV5-6 to TRBJ1-2, with D hard to call. The germline V gene has CDR1 SGHDT and CDR2 YYEEEE. CDR3 length equals 13 residues. Trimming took off 0 bases at V and 6 bases at J, with 9 bases between the two ends.

Note on this clone: Additional DNA sequences in this sample encode the identical CDR3. J is TRBJ2-1 and V is TRBV7-9; the D gene is possibly TRBD2 (6 bases). V dropped 5 bases and J dropped 3 bases, with 11 bases sitting between them. The CDR3 loop spans 14 amino acids. The germline V gene encodes CDR1 SEHNR and CDR2 FQNEAQ (reference sequence). For the CDR3, the DNA is TGTGCCAGCAGCCCTCGGACTAACTACAATGAGCAGTTCTTC. Encoded protein: CASSPRTNYNEQFF.

The chain employs TRBV27 and TRBJ1-2; D unclear. The CDR3 sequence is 13 residues long. CDR1 and CDR2 (germline): MNHEY, SMNVEV (reference sequence). V was trimmed by 3 bases and J by 5 bases, leaving 10 bases between them. The CDR3 is CASSFGSTYGYTF. DNA of the CDR3: TGTGCCAGCAGTTTCGGTTCAACTTATGGCTACACCTTC.

CDR3 nucleotides: TGCGCCAGCAGCCAAGGGTTACGACAGATGAACACTGAAGCTTTCTTT. It yields the protein CASSQGLRQMNTEAFF. The chain combines TRBV4-1 with TRBJ1-1; D possibly corresponds to TRBD1 (5 bases). The CDR3 is 16 amino acids. V was trimmed by 1 base and J by 0 bases, leaving 12 bases between them. Per germline, CDR1 MGHRA and CDR2 YSYEKL.

The chain couples TRBV29-1 to TRBJ2-1; D possibly corresponds to TRBD2 (6 bases). Per germline, CDR1 SQVTM and CDR2 ANQGSEA. V lost 4 bases and J lost 6, with 13 bases in between. There are 13 residues in the CDR3. The CDR3 loop is CSVVSTSSNEQFF. CDR3 nucleotide sequence: TGCAGCGTTGTGAGTACTAGCAGCAATGAGCAGTTCTTC.